Listed below are T cell receptor beta chains from one sample, sequenced in a study of blood T cell repertoires in COVID-19. The table came from immunoSEQ multiplex PCR; TCRdb's copy has only in-frame clones and leaves some out. This sample carries around 250,000 clones, 80% to 90% of them seen once, and the ten largest clones take about 4.5%. Sequenced: peripheral blood. The origin of the receptors is a woman aged 40 to 50 who had recovered from COVID-19. Each CDR3 is given with its conserved first and last residue. D genes are given only for firm matches. Size is stated for part of the rows, as once, few or many counts, or as a class when the clone is expanded.

>TRBV7-6|-|15|TRBJ2-1|-
TGTGCCAGCAGCGGCCGGACTACCCCATACAATGAGCAGTTCTTC
CASSGRTTPYNEQFF
>TRBV12-5|-|14|TRBJ2-5|-
TGTGCTAGTGGTTTGGACAGGGCGAGGGAGACCCAGTACTTC
CASGLDRARETQYF
>TRBV2|-|15|TRBJ1-1|TRBD1
TGTGCCAGCAGGACAGGGTTTGGCCAGGACACTGAAGCTTTCTTT
CASRTGFGQDTEAFF
>TRBV19|-|14|TRBJ1-5|-
TGTGCCAGTAGTAGCGGACAGAACTATCAGCCCCAGCATTTT
CASSSGQNYQPQHF
>TRBV10-1|once|13|TRBJ2-7|TRBD2
TGCGCCAGCAGTGGTAGCGGGGGTTACGAGCAGTACTTC
CASSGSGGYEQYF
>TRBV5-6|-|14|TRBJ2-1|TRBD1
TGTGCCAGCAGTCTCCCGACAGGGAGTGATGAGCAGTTCTTC
CASSLPTGSDEQFF
>TRBV18|-|15|TRBJ2-5|TRBD2
TGTGCCAGCTCACCGGAGAGACTAGCGCAAGAGACCCAGTACTTC
CASSPERLAQETQYF
>TRBV9|-|18|TRBJ1-2|TRBD1
TGTGCCAGCAGCCCTCGTTGGACGCGACAGGGGGTCGGCGATGGCTACACCTTC
CASSPRWTRQGVGDGYTF
>TRBV6-5|-|13|TRBJ1-1|-
TGTGCCAGCAGATCTTTCGGGAGCACTGAAGCTTTCTTT
CASRSFGSTEAFF
>TRBV19|-|16|TRBJ1-4|-
TGTGCCAGTAGTATAGTCGCCGGGCAGGGGAATGAAAAACTGTTTTTT
CASSIVAGQGNEKLFF
>TRBV28|-|15|TRBJ2-7|TRBD2
TGTGCCAGCAGACGGACTAGCGGGGGCGCATACGAGCAGTACTTC
CASRRTSGGAYEQYF
>TRBV24-1|-|13|TRBJ2-3|TRBD1
TGTGCCACCAATGGACAGGGATCAGATACGCAGTATTTT
CATNGQGSDTQYF
>TRBV25-1|-|16|TRBJ2-1|TRBD2
TGTGCCAGCAGTGGCGGACTAGCTGGCTCCTACAATGAGCAGTTCTTC
CASSGGLAGSYNEQFF
>TRBV18|-|18|TRBJ2-4|TRBD1
TGTGCCAGCTCACCCTTGACAGGGCCCGGTTTAGCCAAAAACATTCAGTACTTC
CASSPLTGPGLAKNIQYF
>TRBV6-2/TRBV6-3|-|16|TRBJ1-2|-
TGTGCCAGCAGTTACTCCGCCGTCCTTCATCGCGCGGGCTACACCTTC
CASSYSAVLHRAGYTF
>TRBV5-1|-|15|TRBJ2-3|-
TGCGCCAGCAGCCGTCCAGGGGTCAGCACAGATACGCAGTATTTT
CASSRPGVSTDTQYF
>TRBV5-1|once|15|TRBJ1-4|TRBD1
TGCGCCAGCAGCTCGGGACAGGGGATCGGAGAAAAACTGTTTTTT
CASSSGQGIGEKLFF